This TCR beta chain was documented in a study of OX40 agonist ivuxolimab in advanced cancers. Study-level information: Partial responses were achieved by three patients: one hepatocellular carcinoma, two cutaneous melanoma. Regarding the study as a whole: Among the nonresponders, some also had low normalized T-cell clonal expansion.

The study sampled blood at baseline, cycle 4 day 1, and cycle 7 day 1. Repertoires were generated with immunoSEQ multiplex PCR, while TCRdb's copy carries only in-frame clones and drops some. Of 45,000 to 55,000 clones listed, roughly 92% are singletons. In the case of this clone: Its antigen is not known.

V gave up 7 bases and J gave up 3 bases; unmatched junction bases: 6. CDR3 size: 13 residues. Germline CDR1 MDHEN, CDR2 SYDVKM. The clonotype originates from an adult with an advanced solid tumor such as melanoma, head and neck, liver or kidney cancer. This sample comprised CD4+ or CD8+ T cells sorted from blood, obtained in a trial of the OX40 agonist ivuxolimab. This chain links TRBV28 with TRBJ2-7; TRBD1 matches at 7 bases. The CDR3 DNA reads as TGTGCCAGCACCTTACAGGGGTTCTACGAGCAGTACTTC. Its translation is CASTLQGFYEQYF.